This TCR beta chain was sequenced for a study of cytomegalovirus exposure and HLA in healthy donors. Trimming took 0 bases from V and 4 from J, leaving 7 bases between them. Germline CDR1 is SGDLS and CDR2 is YYNGEE. The CDR3 runs 13 residues. General study points: Across all donors, roughly uniform sequencing depth was an assumption of the presence/absence analyses. A later analysis linked about 17,000 TCR beta sequences to HLA alleles at 0.05 false discovery rate.

13 Jbeta primers and 60 Vbeta primers were used for the PCR. Clones were sequenced by immunoSEQ multiplex PCR, and TCRdb holds only the in-frame ones, with some missing. The sample lists approximately 160,000 clones, 80% to 85% occurring once. This clone was seen a few times. Antigen unknown. The receptor was derived from a human donor in good health. The V and J genes are TRBV9 and TRBJ1-1; D is perhaps TRBD1 (6 bases). Sequencing was done on a sample of PBMCs. As DNA, the CDR3 is TGTGCCAGCAGCGTAGAAGGGGGCACTGAAGCTTTCTTT. Translation gives CASSVEGGTEAFF. Drawing the rest from reference TRBV9 and TRBJ1-1, the complete variable domain is DSGVTQTPKHLITATGQRVTLRCSPRSGDLSVYWYQQSLDQGLQFLIQYYNGEERAKGNILERFSAQQFPDLHSELNLSSLELGDSALYFCASSVEGGTEAFFGQGTRLTVV.